The sequence of this T cell receptor (beta chain) was determined in a study of T cells in Graves' hyperthyroidism and ophthalmopathy. Trimming removed 3 bases from V and 5 bases from J; junction bases left unmatched: 9. The CDR3 extends over 15 amino acids. Germline V gene data show CDR1 as DFQATT and CDR2 as SNEGSKA (reference sequence). Findings of the study overall: The model's output predicted ophthalmopathy at a median of 6.5 months prior to onset.

The source material, RNA transcripts, was used to amplify TCR beta CDR3 regions. HTBI primers were the set used in a first-round RT-PCR of the TCR CDR3. TCRdb analysed the multiplex PCR reads with MiXCR anew, one entry per CDR3 protein. The sample yields hundreds of thousands of distinct CDR3 sequences, around a fifth seen once. Patients affected by ophthalmopathy presented a Clinical Activity Score of at least 3, a NOSPECS grade of at least 4, and disease duration below 3 months. Diagnosis rested on symptoms, serum thyroxine and TRAb, thyroid ultrasound, and orbital computed tomography. This clonotype has just a few counts. The target antigen is unknown.

The source is a woman aged 70-85 years with Graves' ophthalmopathy. This chain links TRBV20-1 with TRBJ2-5, with 10 bases that match TRBD2. Sequencing was performed on blood. DNA for the CDR3: TGCAGTGCTAGGGGTGGAGCGGGAGGGCTGGAGACCCAGTACTTC. It yields the protein CSARGGAGGLETQYF.